What follows are 20 T cell receptor beta chains derived from one specimen sequenced in a study of blood T cell repertoires in COVID-19. Sequencing was performed with immunoSEQ multiplex PCR; in TCRdb, only in-frame clones are kept and a portion is missing. The profile shows fewer than 350,000 clones, roughly 85% of them singletons. Sequencing was carried out using PBMCs or T cells enriched from blood (not recorded which). The receptor source for this set is a woman in her thirties or forties who had recovered from COVID-19.

J is TRBJ2-2 and V is TRBV5-1, with 11 bases matching TRBD2. CDR1 and CDR2 from the germline V gene are SGHRS and YFSETQ. V lost 1 base and J lost 5; bases outside the gene matches: 1. The CDR3 contains 15 residues. The DNA of the CDR3 is TGCGCCAGCAGCTTGACTAGCGGGAGTACCGGGGAGCTGTTTTTT. Its protein product is CASSLTSGSTGELFF.

The chain is built from TRBV4-1 and TRBJ1-4; D may be TRBD1 (5 bases). Germline-derived CDR1 and CDR2 are MGHRA and YSYEKL. The CDR3 totals 16 residues. Between the trimmed V and J ends, which lost 1 base and 5 bases, there was a span of 14 bases. The CDR3 region is CASSQGFGTENEKLFF. CDR3 DNA: TGCGCCAGCAGCCAAGGCTTCGGGACTGAAAATGAAAAACTGTTTTTT.

The gene calls are TRBV19 and TRBJ1-1, with 8 bases that match TRBD1. CDR1 LNHDA and CDR2 SQIVND come from the germline V gene (reference sequence). The CDR3 runs 15 residues. V lost 5 bases to trimming and J lost 7 bases; unmatched junction nucleotides: 12. This CDR3 reads CASSAIQGARGEAFF. As DNA, the CDR3 is TGTGCCAGTAGTGCCATTCAGGGGGCGCGGGGTGAAGCTTTCTTT.

The DNA of the CDR3 is TGTGCCTGGAGTAGGGTTGGGGCCCTCTACGAGCAGTACTTC. Its protein is CAWSRVGALYEQYF. J is TRBJ2-7 and V is TRBV30; tentative D call: TRBD1 (5 bases). The germline V and J ends were trimmed by 2 bases and 3 bases, with 14 bases remaining between them. CDR1 is GTSNPN, CDR2 SVGIG, per germline (reference sequence). The CDR3 contains 14 residues. Based on the CDR3 plus reference TRBV30 and TRBJ2-7, the full variable domain is SQTIHQWPATLVQPVGSPLSLECTVEGTSNPNLYWYRQAAGRGLQLLFYSVGIGQISSEVPQNLSASRPQDRQFILSSKKLLLSDSGFYLCAWSRVGALYEQYFGPGTRLTVT.

This chain joins TRBV28 and TRBJ1-4; D remains unclear. V was cut by 1 base and J by 3 bases, with 9 bases left in between. The CDR3 has 15 amino acids. Germline V gene lookup returns CDR1 MDHEN and CDR2 SYDVKM. This CDR3 reads CASSLFGVPNEKLFF. The CDR3 region has the DNA TGTGCCAGCAGTTTATTCGGGGTACCTAATGAAAAACTGTTTTTT.

This chain connects TRBV7-9 to TRBJ2-3; perhaps TRBD1 as D (5 bases). Between the trimmed V and J ends, which lost 4 bases and 6 bases, there was a span of 11 bases. Germline V lookup: CDR1 SEHNR, CDR2 FQNEAQ (reference sequence). The CDR3 sequence is 13 residues long. The CDR3, as DNA: TGTGCCAGCAGCTCAGGGTTTTCGGATACGCAGTATTTT. Its protein is CASSSGFSDTQYF.

V usage is TRBV14 and J usage is TRBJ2-3; the match to TRBD2 covers 14 bases. CDR3 length: 20 residues. J lost 4 bases, V lost 4 bases, and 16 bases had no gene match. From germline, CDR1 is SGHDN and CDR2 FVKESK. CDR3 sequence (DNA): TGTGCCAGCAGCCGCGGACCGGGACTAGCGGGAGAGGGGCTAGCAGATACGCAGTATTTT. This translates into CASSRGPGLAGEGLADTQYF.

DNA of the CDR3: TGTGCCAGCAGCTTGGCAGGACAGCAAGAGACCCAGTACTTC. This codes for CASSLAGQQETQYF. The genes are TRBV7-3 and TRBJ2-5; D perhaps matches TRBD1 (6 bases). This CDR3 is built from 14 residues. V was shortened by 3 bases and J by 2 bases, with 10 bases between the two germline ends. CDR1 is SGHTA, CDR2 FQGTGA, per germline.

V gene TRBV3-1 (or the pseudogene TRBV3-2) combines with J gene TRBJ2-1, with TRBD2 identical over 13 bases. After removal of 4 bases from V and 8 bases from J, the junction contained 5 bases not matched to a gene. The V gene's germline CDR1 is LGHDT and CDR2 YNNKEL (reference sequence). This CDR3 spans 15 amino acids. The CDR3 protein is CASSPVGLAGDEQFF. The CDR3 nucleotides are TGTGCCAGCAGCCCGGTCGGACTAGCGGGAGATGAGCAGTTCTTC.

CDR3 in amino acids: CASNSDRGYGYTF. The CDR3 DNA is TGTGCCAGCAACTCCGACAGGGGCTATGGCTACACCTTC. The chain couples TRBV7-2 to TRBJ1-2; the match to TRBD1 covers 8 bases. Germline V gene lookup returns CDR1 SGHTA and CDR2 FQGNSA. Losses at the gene ends were 7 bases for V and 4 bases for J; bases not matched to a gene: 5. This CDR3 has 13 residues.

The V gene is TRBV28, the J gene TRBJ2-5, with 8 bases matching TRBD2. Germline lookup yields CDR1 MDHEN and CDR2 SYDVKM. CDR3 length: 15 residues. V lost 4 bases to trimming and J lost 5 bases; unmatched junction nucleotides: 9. CDR3 in amino acids: CASSSPSGSGETQYF. DNA for the CDR3: TGTGCCAGCAGTTCTCCGAGCGGGAGTGGGGAGACCCAGTACTTC.

The chain uses TRBV12-3 or TRBV12-4 and TRBJ2-7; the D is unclear. This CDR3 has 13 amino acids. V lost 4 bases and J lost 3, with 10 bases in between. The CDR3 is CASSYDLLYEQYF. For the CDR3, the DNA is TGTGCCAGCAGTTACGACTTACTCTACGAGCAGTACTTC.

The chain uses TRBV6-2 or TRBV6-3 and TRBJ1-1; no clear D. The germline CDR1 and CDR2 sequences are MNHEY and SVGEGT. V lost 5 bases and J lost 7, with 17 bases in between. The CDR3 totals 14 residues. In DNA form, the CDR3 reads TGTGCCAGCAGTCCCGGCGGGTTGGCCCGTGAAGCTTTCTTT. This gives the protein CASSPGGLAREAFF.

This rearrangement joins TRBV7-2 to TRBJ1-1, with no clear D. This CDR3 is built from 13 residues. The V end was cut by 1 base, the J end by 7 bases, with 10 bases between. Germline CDR1 reads SGHTA; CDR2 reads FQGNSA. CDR3 in DNA: TGTGCCAGCAGCTTAGTTAGTGTAAATGAAGCTTTCTTT. It encodes CASSLVSVNEAFF.

The chain joins TRBV18 to TRBJ1-2; D is unresolved. The CDR3 is 11 residues long. The germline CDR1 and CDR2 sequences are KGHSH and LQKENI. V gave up 3 bases and J gave up 8 bases, with 7 bases separating them. The CDR3 protein is CASSPGEGYTF. The CDR3 DNA follows: TGTGCCAGCTCACCCGGGGAGGGCTACACCTTC. Variable domain in full (rest from reference TRBV18 and TRBJ1-2): NAGVMQNPRHLVRRRGQEARLRCSPMKGHSHVYWYRQLPEEGLKFMVYLQKENIIDESGMPKERFSAEFPKEGPSILRIQQVVRGDSAAYFCASSPGEGYTFGSGTRLTVV.

The rearrangement uses TRBV7-3 and TRBJ1-1, with D perhaps matching TRBD1 (5 bases). The CDR3 runs 16 residues. The V and J ends lost 5 bases and 4 bases respectively, with 20 bases between them. Germline V gene sequence: CDR1 SGHTA, CDR2 FQGTGA. The CDR3 reads CASSLITRVSATEAFF. As DNA, the CDR3 is TGTGCCAGCAGCCTAATCACCAGGGTTTCGGCCACTGAAGCTTTCTTT.

This rearrangement joins TRBV9 to TRBJ2-3; 7 bases agree with TRBD1. Losses at the gene ends were 4 bases for V and 4 bases for J; bases not matched to a gene: 12. CDR3 length equals 16 residues. CDR1 and CDR2 from the germline V gene are SGDLS and YYNGEE. DNA for the CDR3: TGTGCCAGCAGCCACCGACAGGGTTTGTCAGCAGATACGCAGTATTTT. It encodes CASSHRQGLSADTQYF.

The chain combines TRBV30 with TRBJ2-5, with D possibly TRBD1 on 6 matching bases. Trimming stripped 2 bases from V and 0 bases from J, with 16 bases between. Germline CDR1 GTSNPN, CDR2 SVGIG (reference sequence). The CDR3 spans 16 residues. CDR3 amino acids: CAWSTTGWGYQETQYF. The CDR3 nucleotides are TGTGCCTGGAGTACGACAGGCTGGGGGTACCAAGAGACCCAGTACTTC.

The J gene is TRBJ2-1, the V gene TRBV19, with D tentatively TRBD1 (5 bases). CDR1 is LNHDA, CDR2 SQIVND, per germline (reference sequence). V was trimmed by 5 bases and J by 0 bases, leaving 14 bases between them. This CDR3 is built from 16 residues. The CDR3: CASSAPRTPSYNEQFF. CDR3 DNA: TGTGCCAGTAGTGCACCCCGGACACCCTCCTACAATGAGCAGTTCTTC.

The rearrangement links TRBV18 to TRBJ1-5; D not certain. The CDR3 is 15 amino acids. Germline loops: CDR1 KGHSH, CDR2 LQKENI. V lost 2 bases and J lost 3, with 11 bases in between. CDR3 coding DNA: TGTGCCAGCTCACCAGCACTCCGGGACAATCAGCCCCAGCATTTT. It yields the protein CASSPALRDNQPQHF.